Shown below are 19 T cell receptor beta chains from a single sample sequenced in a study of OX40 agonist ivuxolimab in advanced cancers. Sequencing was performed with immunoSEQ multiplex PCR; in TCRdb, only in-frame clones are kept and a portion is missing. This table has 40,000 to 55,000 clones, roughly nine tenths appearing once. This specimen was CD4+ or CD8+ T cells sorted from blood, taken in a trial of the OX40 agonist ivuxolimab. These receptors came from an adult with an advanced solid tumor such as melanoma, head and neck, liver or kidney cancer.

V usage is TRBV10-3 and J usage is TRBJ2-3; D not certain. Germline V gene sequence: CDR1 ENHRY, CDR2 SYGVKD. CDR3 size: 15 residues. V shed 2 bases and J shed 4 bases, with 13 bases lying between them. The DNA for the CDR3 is TGTGCCATCAGTGAGGGACCCATCAGTGCAGATACGCAGTATTTT. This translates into CAISEGPISADTQYF.

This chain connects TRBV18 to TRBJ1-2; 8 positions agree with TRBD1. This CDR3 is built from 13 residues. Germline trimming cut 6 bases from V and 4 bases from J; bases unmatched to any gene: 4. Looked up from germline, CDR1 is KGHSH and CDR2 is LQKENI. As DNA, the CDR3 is TGTGCCAGCTCGACAGGGGCCGCCTATGGCTACACCTTC. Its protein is CASSTGAAYGYTF.

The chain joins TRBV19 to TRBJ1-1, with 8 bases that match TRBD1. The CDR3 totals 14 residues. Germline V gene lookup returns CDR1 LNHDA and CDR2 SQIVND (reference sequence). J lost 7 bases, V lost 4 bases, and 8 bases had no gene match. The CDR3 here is CASSREDRAGEAFF. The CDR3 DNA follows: TGTGCCAGTAGTAGAGAGGACAGGGCTGGTGAAGCTTTCTTT.

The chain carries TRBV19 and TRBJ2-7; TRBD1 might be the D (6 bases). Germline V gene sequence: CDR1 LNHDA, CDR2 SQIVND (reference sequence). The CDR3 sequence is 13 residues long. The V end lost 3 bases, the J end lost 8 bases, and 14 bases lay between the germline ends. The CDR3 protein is CASSIAIGDKQYF. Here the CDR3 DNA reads TGTGCCAGTAGTATTGCAATAGGGGACAAGCAGTACTTC.

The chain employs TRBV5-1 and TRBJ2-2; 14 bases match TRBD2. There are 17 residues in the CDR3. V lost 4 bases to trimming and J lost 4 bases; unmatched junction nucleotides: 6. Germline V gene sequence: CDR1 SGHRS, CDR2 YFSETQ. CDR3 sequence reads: CASSPRLAGGTTGELFF. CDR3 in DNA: TGCGCCAGCAGCCCAAGACTAGCGGGGGGGACCACCGGGGAGCTGTTTTTT.

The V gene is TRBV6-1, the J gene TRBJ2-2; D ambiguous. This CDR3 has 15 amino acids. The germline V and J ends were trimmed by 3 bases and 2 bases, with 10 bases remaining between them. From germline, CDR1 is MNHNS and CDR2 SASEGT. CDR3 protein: CASSDGMLNTGELFF. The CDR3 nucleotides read TGTGCCAGCAGTGATGGTATGCTTAACACCGGGGAGCTGTTTTTT.

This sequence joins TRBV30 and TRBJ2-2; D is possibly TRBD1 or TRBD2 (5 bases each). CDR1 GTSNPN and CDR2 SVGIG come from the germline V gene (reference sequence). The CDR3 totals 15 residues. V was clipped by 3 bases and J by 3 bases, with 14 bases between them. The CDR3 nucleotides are TGTGCCTGGAGCCGGGACGCCCACTACACCGGGGAGCTGTTTTTT. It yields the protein CAWSRDAHYTGELFF.

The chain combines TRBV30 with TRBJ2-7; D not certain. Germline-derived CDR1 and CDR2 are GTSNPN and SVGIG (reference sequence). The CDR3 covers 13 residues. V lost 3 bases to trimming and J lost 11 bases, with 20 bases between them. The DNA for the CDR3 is TGTGCCTGGAGCGGCGGAGAAATCGTGGTGGAGTACTTC. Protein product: CAWSGGEIVVEYF.

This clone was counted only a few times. CDR3 DNA sequence: TGTGCCAGCGACAGGGAATCCTACGAGCAGTACTTC. Translating it yields CASDRESYEQYF. This chain uses TRBV6-1 with TRBJ2-7; 7 bases align to TRBD1. Per the germline V gene, CDR1 is MNHNS and CDR2 is SASEGT. The CDR3 length is 12 residues. Trimming removed 8 bases from V and 1 base from J; junction bases left unmatched: 2.

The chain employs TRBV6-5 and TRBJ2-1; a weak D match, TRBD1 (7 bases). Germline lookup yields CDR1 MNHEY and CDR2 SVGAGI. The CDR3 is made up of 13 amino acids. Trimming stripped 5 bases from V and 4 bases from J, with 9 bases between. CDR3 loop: CASSPGGYNEQFF. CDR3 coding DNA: TGTGCCAGCAGTCCAGGGGGGTACAATGAGCAGTTCTTC.

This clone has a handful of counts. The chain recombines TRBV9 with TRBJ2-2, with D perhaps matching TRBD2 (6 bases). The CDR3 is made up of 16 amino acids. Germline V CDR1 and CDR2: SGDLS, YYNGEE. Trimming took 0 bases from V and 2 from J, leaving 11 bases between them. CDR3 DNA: TGTGCCAGCAGCGTAGCGGACGGGGGTAACACCGGGGAGCTGTTTTTT. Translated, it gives CASSVADGGNTGELFF.

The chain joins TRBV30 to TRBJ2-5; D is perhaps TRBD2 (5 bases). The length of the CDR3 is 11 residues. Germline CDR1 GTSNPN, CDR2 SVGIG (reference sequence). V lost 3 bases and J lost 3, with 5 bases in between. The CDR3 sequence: CAWRREETQYF. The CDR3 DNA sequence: TGTGCCTGGAGGAGGGAAGAGACCCAGTACTTC.

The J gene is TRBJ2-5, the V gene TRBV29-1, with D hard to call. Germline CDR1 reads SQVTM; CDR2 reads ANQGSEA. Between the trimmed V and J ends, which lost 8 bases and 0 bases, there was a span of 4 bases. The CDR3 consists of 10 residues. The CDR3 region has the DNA TGCAGCACATACCAAGAGACCCAGTACTTC. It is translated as CSTYQETQYF.

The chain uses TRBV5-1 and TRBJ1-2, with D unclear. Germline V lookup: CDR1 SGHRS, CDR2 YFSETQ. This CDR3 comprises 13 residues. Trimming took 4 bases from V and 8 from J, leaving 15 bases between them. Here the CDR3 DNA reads TGCGCCAGCAGCGCGGGGATTCCGCCGGGCTACACCTTC. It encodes CASSAGIPPGYTF.

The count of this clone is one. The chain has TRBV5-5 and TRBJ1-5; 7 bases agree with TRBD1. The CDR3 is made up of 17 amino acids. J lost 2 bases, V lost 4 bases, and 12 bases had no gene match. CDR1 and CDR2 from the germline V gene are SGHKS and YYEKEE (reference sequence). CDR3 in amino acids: CASSPGQFLGGNQPQHF. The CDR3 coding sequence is TGTGCCAGCAGCCCGGGACAGTTTCTAGGGGGCAATCAGCCCCAGCATTTT.

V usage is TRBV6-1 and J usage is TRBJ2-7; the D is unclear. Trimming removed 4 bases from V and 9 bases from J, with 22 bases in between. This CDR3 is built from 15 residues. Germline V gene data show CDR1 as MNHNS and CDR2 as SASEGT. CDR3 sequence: CASSARALPATGQYF. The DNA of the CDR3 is TGTGCCAGCAGTGCCCGAGCCCTGCCTGCCACGGGGCAGTACTTC.

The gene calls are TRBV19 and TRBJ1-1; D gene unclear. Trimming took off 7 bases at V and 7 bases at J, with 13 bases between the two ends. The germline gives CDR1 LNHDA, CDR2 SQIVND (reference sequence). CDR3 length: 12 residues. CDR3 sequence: CASTPSGVEAFF. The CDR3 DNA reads TGTGCCAGTACCCCCTCGGGAGTTGAAGCTTTCTTT.

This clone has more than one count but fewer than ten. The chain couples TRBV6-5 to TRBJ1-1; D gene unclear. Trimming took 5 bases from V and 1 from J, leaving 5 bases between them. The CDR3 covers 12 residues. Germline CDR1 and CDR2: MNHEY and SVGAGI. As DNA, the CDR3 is TGTGCCAGCAGTAACGGGAACACTGAAGCTTTCTTT. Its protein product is CASSNGNTEAFF.

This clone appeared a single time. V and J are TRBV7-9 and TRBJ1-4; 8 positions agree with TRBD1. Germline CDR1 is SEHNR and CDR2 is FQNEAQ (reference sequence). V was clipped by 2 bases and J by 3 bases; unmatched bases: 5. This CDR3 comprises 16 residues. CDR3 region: CASSLYYRGSNEKLFF. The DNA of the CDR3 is TGTGCCAGCAGCTTATACTACAGGGGGTCTAATGAAAAACTGTTTTTT.